Listed here is a single T cell receptor beta chain. Its antigen is not identified. V was pared by 4 bases and J by 7 bases, with 4 bases of the junction left unmatched. CDR1 LGHDT and CDR2 YNNKEL come from the germline V gene (reference sequence). This CDR3 is 14 amino acids long. The source of the sample is a study of CD8 T cells in Susac syndrome. Random hexamers served to reverse transcribe roughly 0.5 to 1 ug RNA. Each CDR3 protein is one row after TCRdb ran MiXCR on the immunoSEQ multiplex PCR reads. The sample shows more than 150,000 distinct CDR3 sequences, more than 90% of them seen only once. CD8+ and CD4+ T cells from blood underwent TCR beta sequencing, which was carried out in a high-throughput format. Negative isolation was used for CD8+ and CD4+ T cells and FACS enrichment for TEMRA cells. Whole-study results and caveats: The number of individuals included in the study's TCR sequencing and HLA analysis was acknowledged as relatively small.

The TCR originated in a human donor in good health. The chain combines TRBV3-1 with TRBJ1-6, with 7 bases aligning to TRBD1. The sequencing sample was made of CD4+ T cells from PBMCs. CDR3 protein: CASSPGQENSPLHF. DNA of the CDR3: TGTGCCAGCAGCCCCGGACAGGAGAATTCACCCCTCCACTTT.